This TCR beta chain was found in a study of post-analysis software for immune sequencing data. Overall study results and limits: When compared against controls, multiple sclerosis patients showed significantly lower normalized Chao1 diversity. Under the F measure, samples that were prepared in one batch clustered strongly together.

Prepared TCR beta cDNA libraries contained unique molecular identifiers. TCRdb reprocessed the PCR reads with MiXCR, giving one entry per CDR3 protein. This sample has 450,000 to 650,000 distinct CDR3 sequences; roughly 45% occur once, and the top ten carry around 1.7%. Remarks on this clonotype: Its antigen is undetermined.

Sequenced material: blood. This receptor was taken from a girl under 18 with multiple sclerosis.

The CDR3: CASSQGPRGPYGYTF. CDR3 DNA: TGTGCCAGCAGCCAGGGCCCCAGGGGACCCTATGGCTACACCTTC. J is TRBJ1-2 and V is TRBV3-1, with D possibly matching TRBD1 (6 bases). In germline, CDR1 is LGHDT, CDR2 YNNKEL (reference sequence). The V end lost 3 bases, the J end lost 4 bases, and 15 bases lay between the germline ends. The CDR3 sequence is 15 residues long.